This note documents a single T cell receptor (beta chain) sequence. The CDR3 has 16 residues. The V segment lost 3 bases and the J segment 4 bases; nucleotides outside the gene matches: 6. CDR1 and CDR2 from the germline V gene are SGDLS and YYNGEE. The sample originates from a study of shared clonotypes between healthy human individuals. CD45RO-negative, CCR7-positively selected cells formed the naive CD8 fraction, excluding terminally differentiated effector memory CD45RA+ cells. Measured with immunoSEQ multiplex PCR; TCRdb has only the in-frame clones, and not every one. The sample consists of roughly 2 million clones, about 95% of them appearing once.

The V and J genes are TRBV9 and TRBJ2-1, with 11 bases lining up with TRBD2. The receptor was derived from a man between 18 and 29 years old in good health. The specimen was naive CD8+ T cells sorted from blood. CDR3 sequence: CASSGLAGNDYNEQFF. DNA for the CDR3: TGTGCCAGCAGCGGACTAGCGGGGAATGATTACAATGAGCAGTTCTTC.